This T cell receptor beta chain was identified in a study of response to subunit inactivated influenza vaccine. Study observations and caveats: Few new T cells, the authors suggested, are recruited by each seasonal influenza vaccination.

The CDR3 covers 14 residues. Trimming removed 4 bases from V and 6 bases from J; junction bases left unmatched: 6. The V gene's germline CDR1 is SGHRS and CDR2 YFSETQ. TCRdb re-called the RT-PCR reads through MiXCR, storing one row per CDR3 protein. Among roughly 570,000 distinct CDR3 sequences listed, 10% to 15% were seen once. In the case of this clonotype: Its matching antigen is unknown.

The V call is TRBV5-1, the J call TRBJ1-2, with 10 nucleotides matching TRBD1. The clonotype was recovered from a man aged 50-60 years who received an inactivated influenza vaccine. Sequenced here: PBMCs from blood, sampled about 40 days after vaccination. The CDR3 DNA reads as TGCGCCAGCAGCCGTGGACAGGGGGATGATGGCTACACCTTC. Translating it yields CASSRGQGDDGYTF.